This TCR beta chain is drawn from a study of cytomegalovirus exposure and HLA in healthy donors. Findings and caveats of the study: Associated with cytomegalovirus, according to the listing, were around 160 TCR beta chains.

In the case of this clone: Its antigen is as yet unknown.

Produced via immunoSEQ multiplex PCR; TCRdb's table is partial and in-frame only. This table holds roughly 130,000 clones, just under 90% found once. V lost 1 base, J lost 5 bases, and 7 bases stayed unmatched. Germline V gene lookup returns CDR1 SGHDT and CDR2 YYEEEE. This CDR3 spans 16 amino acids. This sequence originates from a man between 25 and 39 years old in good health and CMV-seronegative. The chain recombines TRBV5-6 with TRBJ1-5; 9 bases are a match to TRBD1. Sequencing was done on a sample of PBMCs. The CDR3 region is CASSLWTGARYQPQHF. The CDR3 nucleotides are TGTGCCAGCAGCTTGTGGACAGGGGCTCGATATCAGCCCCAGCATTTT.